Following are 20 T cell receptor beta chains from one sample sequenced in a study of T cells in Graves' hyperthyroidism and ophthalmopathy. The TCR beta CDR3 regions underwent amplification using RNA transcripts as the source. Initially, a first-round RT-PCR of the TCR CDR3 employed the HTBI primer set. Each CDR3 protein gets one entry after TCRdb re-called the multiplex PCR reads with MiXCR. The top ten hold 15% to 19% of the sample, which has about 350,000 distinct CDR3 sequences, around 18% seen once. The specimen sequenced was blood. These receptors all come from a woman aged 40 to 55 with Graves' ophthalmopathy.

This clonotype was counted ten times or more. The V gene is TRBV19, the J gene TRBJ2-3; TRBD2 matches 14 bases. The CDR3 is 17 residues long. Germline CDR1 reads LNHDA; CDR2 reads SQIVND (reference sequence). The V gene end was trimmed by 5 bases and the J gene end by 7 bases; junction bases not matched to a gene: 11. DNA for the CDR3: TGTGCCAGTAGTCCGAGACTAGCGGGAGGGCCAGGACATACGCAGTATTTT. It specifies CASSPRLAGGPGHTQYF.

There are many counts of this clonotype. The chain is built from TRBV30 and TRBJ2-3; TRBD2 matches at 9 bases. The CDR3 totals 16 residues. The germline V gene has CDR1 GTSNPN and CDR2 SVGIG (reference sequence). V lost 6 bases to trimming and J lost 6 bases; unmatched junction nucleotides: 16. The CDR3 DNA follows: TGTGCCTGCCAACGGGAAGCGGGAGGCCCAGGGGATACGCAGTATTTT. Translation: CACQREAGGPGDTQYF.

This clonotype has ten or more counts. The chain links TRBV2 to TRBJ2-7; a possible D gene is TRBD1 (6 bases). Trimming shortened V by 8 bases and J by 2 bases, and 16 bases separated the two germline ends. Per the germline V gene, CDR1 is SNHLY and CDR2 is FYNNEI. This CDR3 contains 14 residues. The CDR3 loop reads CASSDSGQPYEQYF. The CDR3 nucleotides read TGTGCCAGCTCTGACTCTGGACAGCCCTACGAGCAGTACTTC.

This clonotype was observed a few times. The chain links TRBV6-1 to TRBJ1-2; TRBD1 agrees at 8 bases. Germline lookup yields CDR1 MNHNS and CDR2 SASEGT. V shed 5 bases, J shed 3 bases, and the junction held 5 bases outside the gene matches. The CDR3 has 14 residues. The CDR3: CASSPGGAYYGYTF. Here the CDR3 DNA reads TGTGCCAGCAGTCCAGGGGGCGCCTACTATGGCTACACCTTC.

This clonotype was seen at least ten times. The gene calls are TRBV6-2 or TRBV6-3 and TRBJ1-1; a weak D match, TRBD1 (6 bases). The V end lost 8 bases, the J end lost 0 bases, and 16 bases lay between the germline ends. The CDR3 runs 15 residues. The germline CDR1 and CDR2 sequences are MNHEY and SVGEGT. The CDR3 here is CASRRTASMNTEAFF. The CDR3 DNA reads as TGTGCCAGCCGACGGACAGCCTCGATGAACACTGAAGCTTTCTTT.

This clonotype has a count of ten or more. The chain is built from TRBV6-2 or TRBV6-3 and TRBJ1-1; no reliable D call. CDR3 length equals 12 residues. The germline V gene encodes CDR1 MNHEY and CDR2 SVGEGT. Between the trimmed V and J ends, which lost 6 bases and 4 bases, there was a span of 9 bases. The CDR3 is CASSQDSTEAFF. The CDR3 DNA is TGTGCCAGCAGCCAAGACTCCACTGAAGCTTTCTTT.

This clonotype was observed many times. The chain links TRBV24-1 to TRBJ2-5; D unclear. Deletions cut 1 base from V and 5 bases from J, with 7 bases between. CDR3 length equals 13 residues. Per germline, CDR1 KGHDR and CDR2 SFDVKD. The CDR3: CATSDLRRETQYF. The CDR3 DNA reads as TGTGCCACCAGTGATTTACGGCGGGAGACCCAGTACTTC.

Comment on this clonotype: A much larger clone differs from this one at a single base, so this may be a read error. The chain is built from TRBV9 and TRBJ1-5; D gene uncertain. With 4 bases removed from V and 4 bases from J, the gap between germline ends came to 9 bases. The CDR3 covers 13 residues. Germline V gene sequence: CDR1 SGDLS, CDR2 YYNGEE. CDR3: CASSRVANQPQHF. The CDR3 region has the DNA TGTGCCAGCAGCCGGGTCGCAAATCAGCCCCAGCATTTT.

This clonotype occurred many times. The genes are TRBV28 and TRBJ2-5; D is possibly TRBD1 or TRBD2 (5 bases each). The CDR3 extends over 15 amino acids. Trimming left V 6 bases short and J 5 bases short, with 19 bases between. In germline, CDR1 is MDHEN, CDR2 SYDVKM. The CDR3 here is CASSRSRVSAETQYF. In DNA form, the CDR3 reads TGTGCCAGCAGCCGTAGCAGGGTTAGCGCGGAGACCCAGTACTTC.

This clonotype was counted ten times or more. The chain is built from TRBV28 and TRBJ1-2; TRBD1 might be the D (6 bases). Germline values: CDR1 MDHEN, CDR2 SYDVKM. Trimming left V 2 bases short and J 6 bases short, with 10 bases between. This CDR3 comprises 13 residues. CDR3 protein: CASSLKRGDGYTF. The CDR3 DNA sequence: TGTGCCAGCAGTTTAAAGAGGGGGGATGGCTACACCTTC.

This clonotype was counted at least ten times. This rearrangement joins TRBV9 to TRBJ2-7; the D gene is possibly TRBD2 (6 bases). The CDR3 covers 13 residues. V was clipped by 4 bases and J by 7 bases, with 15 bases between them. Germline-derived CDR1 and CDR2 are SGDLS and YYNGEE. In DNA, the CDR3 is TGTGCCAGCAGCACCGGGACTTCGGAGGAGCAGTACTTC. Translated: CASSTGTSEEQYF.

The chain couples TRBV14 to TRBJ2-7; TRBD1 matches 8 bases. Germline CDR1 SGHDN, CDR2 FVKESK. V trimming: 4 bases; J trimming: 6 bases; junction bases outside the gene matches: 8. The CDR3 has 14 residues. The CDR3 nucleotides read TGTGCCAGCAGCCCAAATCAGGGGGCTCGCGAGCAGTACTTC. Its protein is CASSPNQGAREQYF.

In this sample, this clonotype turned up once. The chain joins TRBV12-3 or TRBV12-4 to TRBJ1-1; D call uncertain. V shed 6 bases and J shed 2 bases, with 7 bases lying between them. The CDR3 has 12 amino acids. This chain's CDR3 is CASSDTNTEAFF. The CDR3 bases are TGTGCCAGCAGCGATACAAACACTGAAGCTTTCTTT.

Comments on this clonotype: The CDR3 ends on some other residue instead of the conserved phenylalanine or tryptophan, so this is likely a read error. The gene calls are TRBV11-2 and TRBJ2-7, with 8 bases matching TRBD2. V lost 3 bases to trimming and J lost 2 bases; unmatched junction nucleotides: 9. The V gene's germline CDR1 is SGHAT and CDR2 FQNNGV. This CDR3 contains 16 residues. As DNA, the CDR3 is TGTGCCAGCAGCTTTGACAGCGGGAGTCCCACCTACGAGCAGTACTCT. Protein sequence: CASSFDSGSPTYEQYS.

This clonotype has ten or more counts. J is TRBJ1-2 and V is TRBV28; TRBD1 agrees at 9 bases. The CDR3 has 15 residues. The germline V gene has CDR1 MDHEN and CDR2 SYDVKM. Losses at the gene ends were 1 base for V and 8 bases for J; bases not matched to a gene: 8. CDR3 in amino acids: CASSLSGQGSSGYTF. CDR3 bases: TGTGCCAGCAGTTTATCCGGACAGGGGTCGAGCGGCTACACCTTC.

In the case of this clonotype: This may stem from a read error, because a much larger clone lies one nucleotide away. The chain has TRBV10-1 and TRBJ2-2, with D unresolved. This CDR3 has 13 residues. V dropped 0 bases and J dropped 7 bases, with 6 bases sitting between them. Germline assignment: CDR1 WNHNN and CDR2 SYGVQD (reference sequence). For the CDR3, the DNA is TGCGCCAGCAGTGAGTCTTGGCTCGGGGAGCTGTTTTTT. Translating it yields CASSESWLGELFF.

This clonotype was found many times. The chain couples TRBV6-5 to TRBJ1-3, with D perhaps matching TRBD1 (6 bases). This CDR3 has 15 amino acids. The V gene's germline CDR1 is MNHEY and CDR2 SVGAGI. V was cut by 4 bases and J by 4 bases, with 14 bases left in between. The CDR3 spells CASSSWGAGGNTIYF. The CDR3 DNA sequence: TGTGCCAGCAGTTCCTGGGGGGCGGGCGGAAACACCATATATTTT.

This clonotype has ten or more counts. This chain joins TRBV30 and TRBJ1-2, with D maybe TRBD1 (6 bases). The CDR3 consists of 13 residues. The ends were cut back, 0 bases at V and 6 bases at J, with 11 bases in the middle. Germline CDR1 GTSNPN, CDR2 SVGIG (reference sequence). The CDR3 region has the DNA TGTGCCTGGAGTGTCGGGGGGCTCGATGGCTACACCTTC. Its protein product is CAWSVGGLDGYTF.

The chain recombines TRBV6-1 with TRBJ1-1, with 7 bases identical to TRBD1. The germline V gene encodes CDR1 MNHNS and CDR2 SASEGT. Losses at the gene ends were 7 bases for V and 4 bases for J; bases not matched to a gene: 9. The CDR3 contains 14 residues. CDR3 residues: CASIRDRDATEAFF. The CDR3 nucleotides read TGTGCCAGCATACGAGACAGGGATGCCACTGAAGCTTTCTTT.

Many counts were recorded for this clonotype. The V gene is TRBV6-2 or TRBV6-3, the J gene TRBJ2-7; TRBD2 matches 8 bases. The germline V gene has CDR1 MNHEY and CDR2 SVGEGT. This CDR3 is 13 amino acids long. Unmatched junction bases numbered 6, after V lost 7 bases and J lost 4 bases. DNA of the CDR3: TGTGCCAGCACGGAGCGGGAGTCGTACGAGCAGTACTTC. Its protein is CASTERESYEQYF.